Sequencing of this T cell receptor (beta chain) was carried out in a study of molecular identifiers for immune sequencing clone quantification. Previously described methods with listed TCR primers produced the bulk TCR libraries. TCRdb re-analysed the PCR reads in MiXCR, keeping a single row per CDR3 protein. The sample lists under 600,000 distinct CDR3 sequences, about a quarter occurring once. The CDR3 has 17 residues. Trimming cost V 4 bases and J 3 bases, with 19 bases left between them. Germline values: CDR1 LGHDT, CDR2 YNNKEL (reference sequence). General observations from the study: The study found clones above 20 RNA copies held over 99% of effector molecules and under 1% in naive cells.

Researchers sorted naive CD8 T cells as cells that were CD8+CD4-CCR7+CD45RA+. The sample holds a few counts of this clonotype. Its antigen is not identified. Sequencing used naive CD8+ T cells from blood, with Jurkat cell RNA spiked in. Stated subset: FACS-sorted CD8+CD4-CCR7+CD45RA+ naive T cells. The chain uses TRBV3-1 and TRBJ2-1; D may be TRBD1 or TRBD2 (6 bases each). The sequence came from a human donor in good health. Some libraries in this study had Jurkat cell RNA spiked in. DNA for the CDR3: TGTGCCAGCAGCCCCACTGCCCGGGGGCCCATCTACAATGAGCAGTTCTTC. Protein sequence: CASSPTARGPIYNEQFF.